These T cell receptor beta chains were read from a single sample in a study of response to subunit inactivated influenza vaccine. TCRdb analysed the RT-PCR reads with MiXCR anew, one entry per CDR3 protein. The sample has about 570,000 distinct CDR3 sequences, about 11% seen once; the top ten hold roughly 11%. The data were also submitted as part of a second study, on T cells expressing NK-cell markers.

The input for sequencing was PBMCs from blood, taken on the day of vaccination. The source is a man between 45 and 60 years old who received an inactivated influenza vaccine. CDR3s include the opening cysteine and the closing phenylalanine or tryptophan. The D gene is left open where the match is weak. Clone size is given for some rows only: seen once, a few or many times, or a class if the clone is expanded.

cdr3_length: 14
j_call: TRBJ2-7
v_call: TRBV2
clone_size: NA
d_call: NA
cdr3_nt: TGTGCCAGTTCGCCGGGTTTACACAGGGCCGAGCAGTACTTC
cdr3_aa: CASSPGLHRAEQYF

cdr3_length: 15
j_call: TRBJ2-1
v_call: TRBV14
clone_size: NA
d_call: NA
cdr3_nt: TGTGCCAGCAGCCAAGGGACAGCCTCTTACAATGAGCAGTTCTTC
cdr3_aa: CASSQGTASYNEQFF

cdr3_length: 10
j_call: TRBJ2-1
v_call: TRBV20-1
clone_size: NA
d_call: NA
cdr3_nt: TGCAGTGCTAGATCTGGGACACTAATATTC
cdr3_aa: CSARSGTLIF

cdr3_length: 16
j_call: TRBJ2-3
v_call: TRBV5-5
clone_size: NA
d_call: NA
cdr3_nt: TGTGCCAGCAGCTTGTTGCCGGGGCCTAGCACAGATACGCAGTATTTT
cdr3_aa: CASSLLPGPSTDTQYF

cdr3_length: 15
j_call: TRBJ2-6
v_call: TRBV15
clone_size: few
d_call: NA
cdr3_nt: TGTGCCACCAGCCTCGAGACGGGGTGGGCCAACGTCCTGACTTTC
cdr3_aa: CATSLETGWANVLTF

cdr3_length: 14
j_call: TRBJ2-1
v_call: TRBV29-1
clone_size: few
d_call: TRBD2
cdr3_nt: TGCAGCGTTGCTAGGACTAGCGGGGGCCATGAGCAGTTCTTC
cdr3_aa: CSVARTSGGHEQFF

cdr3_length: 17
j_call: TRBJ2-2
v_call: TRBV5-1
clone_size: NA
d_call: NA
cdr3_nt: TGCGCCAGCAGCTTGGAGGTTACTGGCGGGGACGGCGGGGAGCTGTTTTTT
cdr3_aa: CASSLEVTGGDGGELFF

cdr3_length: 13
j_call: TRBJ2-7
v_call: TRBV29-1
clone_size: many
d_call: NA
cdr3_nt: TGCAGCGTTGGGACGGGCTCCCCCTACGAGCAGTACTTC
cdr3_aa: CSVGTGSPYEQYF

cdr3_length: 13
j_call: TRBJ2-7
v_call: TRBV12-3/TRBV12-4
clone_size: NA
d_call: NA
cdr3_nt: TGTGCCAGCAGTTCTTACAGGGAAGAGGTGCAGTACTTC
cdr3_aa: CASSSYREEVQYF

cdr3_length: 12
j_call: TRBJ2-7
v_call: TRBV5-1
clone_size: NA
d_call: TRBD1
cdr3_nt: TGCGCCAGCAGCTCGGACAGGGGTGAGCAGTACTTC
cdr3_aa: CASSSDRGEQYF

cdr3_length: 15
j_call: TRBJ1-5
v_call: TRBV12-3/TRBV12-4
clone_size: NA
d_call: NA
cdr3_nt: TGTGCCAGCACCTCCGGCGGGGGACCCAATCAGCCCCAGCATTTT
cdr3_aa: CASTSGGGPNQPQHF

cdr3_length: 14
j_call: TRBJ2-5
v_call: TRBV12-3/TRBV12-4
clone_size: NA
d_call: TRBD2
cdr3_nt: TGTGCCAGCAGTTCGGGGGGGGGAAGAGAGACCCAGTACTTC
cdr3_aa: CASSSGGGRETQYF

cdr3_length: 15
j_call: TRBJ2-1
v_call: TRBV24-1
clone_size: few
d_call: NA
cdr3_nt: TGTGCCACCAGTCCCCCTCTTAGCTCCTACAATGAGCAGTTCTTC
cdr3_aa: CATSPPLSSYNEQFF

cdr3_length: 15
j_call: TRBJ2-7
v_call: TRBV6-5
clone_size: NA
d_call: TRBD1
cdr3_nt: TGTGCCAGCAGTTCCGCCGGGACAGGGATCTACGAGCAGTACTTC
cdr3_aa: CASSSAGTGIYEQYF

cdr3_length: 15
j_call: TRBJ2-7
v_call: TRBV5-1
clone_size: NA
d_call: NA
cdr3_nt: TGCGCCAGCAGCCAAGGGGGTTCTCTCACCTACGAGCAGTACTTC
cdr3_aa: CASSQGGSLTYEQYF

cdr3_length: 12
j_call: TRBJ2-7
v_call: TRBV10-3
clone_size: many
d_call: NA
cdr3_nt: TGTGCCATCAGTGAGAGCAGGTACGAGCAGTACTTC
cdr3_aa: CAISESRYEQYF

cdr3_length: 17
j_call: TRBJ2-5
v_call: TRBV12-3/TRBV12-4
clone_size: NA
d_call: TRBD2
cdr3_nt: TGTGCCAGCAGTTTAAGGGCTAGCGGGAAAGGGGGGGAGACCCAGTACTTC
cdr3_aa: CASSLRASGKGGETQYF

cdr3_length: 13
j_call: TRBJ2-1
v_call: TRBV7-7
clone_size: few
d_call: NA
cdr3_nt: TGTGCTAGCAGCTCCGACGGTTTTCGTGAGCAGTTCTTC
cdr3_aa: CASSSDGFREQFF

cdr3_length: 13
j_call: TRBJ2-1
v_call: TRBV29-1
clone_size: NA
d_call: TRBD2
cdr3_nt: TGCACCGGAAGACTAGCGGGTTACAATGAGCAGTTCTTC
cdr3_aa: CTGRLAGYNEQFF

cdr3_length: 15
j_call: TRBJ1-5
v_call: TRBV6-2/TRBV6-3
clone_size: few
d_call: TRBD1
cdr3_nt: TGTGCCAGCAGCCGGGGACAGTTTAGCAATCAGCCCCAGCATTTT
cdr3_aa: CASSRGQFSNQPQHF

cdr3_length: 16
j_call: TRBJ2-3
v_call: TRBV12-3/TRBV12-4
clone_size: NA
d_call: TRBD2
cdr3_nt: TGTGCCAGCAGTTTATCGAGCGGGAGACTAAGGGATACGCAGTATTTT
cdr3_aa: CASSLSSGRLRDTQYF

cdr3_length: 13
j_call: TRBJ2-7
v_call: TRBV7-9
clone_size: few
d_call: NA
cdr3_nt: TGTGCCAGCAGCGTCCGGGACGGCTACGAGCAGTACTTC
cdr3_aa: CASSVRDGYEQYF

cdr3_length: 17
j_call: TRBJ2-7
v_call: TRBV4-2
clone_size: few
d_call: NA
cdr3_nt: TGTGCCAGCAGCCTCATCAGCGGGCCGGGACAGAAGTACGAGCAGTACTTC
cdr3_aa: CASSLISGPGQKYEQYF

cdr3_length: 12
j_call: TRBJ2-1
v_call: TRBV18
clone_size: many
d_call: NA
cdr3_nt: TGTGCCAGCTCACCAGTCCGGGATGAGCAGTTCTTC
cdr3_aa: CASSPVRDEQFF

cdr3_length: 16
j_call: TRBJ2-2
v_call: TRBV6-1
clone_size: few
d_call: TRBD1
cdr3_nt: TGTGCCAGCAGACAATCTTGGACAGGGAGGACCGGGGAGCTGTTTTTT
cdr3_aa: CASRQSWTGRTGELFF

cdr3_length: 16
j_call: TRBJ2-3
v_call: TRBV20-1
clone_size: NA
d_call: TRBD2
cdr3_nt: TGCAGTGCTAGACGTATAGCGGGACTCTCCACAGATACGCAGTATTTT
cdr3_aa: CSARRIAGLSTDTQYF

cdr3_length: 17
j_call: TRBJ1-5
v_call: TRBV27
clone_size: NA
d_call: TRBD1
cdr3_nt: TGTGCCAGGGATGACAGGGGCGACATTTATAGCAATCAGCCCCAGCATTTT
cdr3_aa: CARDDRGDIYSNQPQHF

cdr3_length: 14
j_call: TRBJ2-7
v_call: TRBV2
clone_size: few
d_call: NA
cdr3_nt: TGTGCCAGCAGCGAACCTGACGACAGGCTCGAGCAGTACTTC
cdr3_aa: CASSEPDDRLEQYF

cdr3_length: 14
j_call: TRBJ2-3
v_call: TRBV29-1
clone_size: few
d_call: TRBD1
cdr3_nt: TGCAGCGTCCGGACAGGGGCTAGCACAGATACGCAGTATTTT
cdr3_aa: CSVRTGASTDTQYF

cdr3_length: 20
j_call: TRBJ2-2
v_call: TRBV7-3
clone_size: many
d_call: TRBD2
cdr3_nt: TGTGCCAGCAGCGCGAATCGAATAGGGGGGACTAGCGGGACCACCGGGGAGCTGTTTTTT
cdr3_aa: CASSANRIGGTSGTTGELFF

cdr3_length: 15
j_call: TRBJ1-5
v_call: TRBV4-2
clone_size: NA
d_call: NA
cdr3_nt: TGTGCCAGCAGCCAAGATCAGGGAGCAAATCAGCCCCAGCATTTT
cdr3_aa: CASSQDQGANQPQHF

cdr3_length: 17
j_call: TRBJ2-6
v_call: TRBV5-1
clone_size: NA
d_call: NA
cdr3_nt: TGCGCCAGCAGCTTAGGACATACGAGCTCTGGGGCCAACGTCCTGACTTTC
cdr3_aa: CASSLGHTSSGANVLTF

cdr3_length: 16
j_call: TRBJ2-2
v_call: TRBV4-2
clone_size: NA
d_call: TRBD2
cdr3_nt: TGTGCCAGCAGCCAAGATCCCCTAGCGGACACCGGGGAGCTGTTTTTT
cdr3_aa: CASSQDPLADTGELFF

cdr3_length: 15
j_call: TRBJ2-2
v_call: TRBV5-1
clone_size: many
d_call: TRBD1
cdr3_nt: TGCGCCAGCAGCCGATGGGACAGTCAATCCGGGGAGCTGTTTTTT
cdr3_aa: CASSRWDSQSGELFF

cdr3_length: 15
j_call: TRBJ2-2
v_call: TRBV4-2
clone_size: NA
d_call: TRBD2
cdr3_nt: TGTGCCAGCAGCGCACGGACTAGCTTGGCCGGGGAGCTGTTTTTT
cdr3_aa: CASSARTSLAGELFF

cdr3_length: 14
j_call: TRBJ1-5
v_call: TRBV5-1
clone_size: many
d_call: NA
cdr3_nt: TGCGCCAGCAGCTTGGGTCCCCGAACCGAGCCCCAGCATTTT
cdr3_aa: CASSLGPRTEPQHF